One and the same sample provided the 27 T cell receptor beta chains below, sequenced in a study of control samples from healthy donors and cancer patients. Some clones are missing from TCRdb's copy, which holds only in-frame ones; the method was immunoSEQ multiplex PCR. Of 100,000 to 120,000 clones listed, 83% are singletons. The sample consisted of blood. The receptors here all came from a woman aged 45-59 years in good health.

This clone was seen only once. The rearrangement joins TRBV2 to TRBJ2-2; no reliable D call. Germline CDR1 reads SNHLY; CDR2 reads FYNNEI. The CDR3 has 14 amino acids. Trimming pared 2 bases from V and 1 base from J, leaving 5 bases between. CDR3 sequence (DNA): TGTGCCAGCAGTGAACAGCGGAACACCGGGGAGCTGTTTTTT. Translated, it gives CASSEQRNTGELFF. Based on the CDR3 plus reference TRBV2 and TRBJ2-2, the full variable domain is EPEVTQTPSHQVTQMGQEVILRCVPISNHLYFYWYRQILGQKVEFLVSFYNNEISEKSEIFDDQFSVERPDGSNFTLKIRSTKLEDSAMYFCASSEQRNTGELFFGEGSRLTVL.

The chain recombines TRBV6-2 or TRBV6-3 with TRBJ2-2; the match to TRBD2 covers 10 bases. The trim removed 4 bases at V and 4 bases at J, leaving 9 bases unmatched. The CDR3 spans 17 residues. Germline lookup yields CDR1 MNHEY and CDR2 SVGEGT. The CDR3 DNA sequence: TGTGCCAGCAGTTTTGCTGTGGGACTAGCGATCACCGGGGAGCTGTTTTTT. Translated: CASSFAVGLAITGELFF.

This sequence joins TRBV24-1 and TRBJ1-5; D perhaps matches TRBD1 (6 bases). The CDR3 covers 21 residues. Germline values: CDR1 KGHDR, CDR2 SFDVKD. V was shortened by 7 bases and J by 0 bases, with 30 bases between the two germline ends. In DNA form, the CDR3 reads TGTGCCACCAGAGCCCGGAAAGCCGGGGGGGGACACACTTATAGCAATCAGCCCCAGCATTTT. Amino acids: CATRARKAGGGHTYSNQPQHF.

The chain links TRBV19 to TRBJ1-5; D possibly corresponds to TRBD1 (5 bases). V dropped 7 bases and J dropped 3 bases, with 16 bases sitting between them. Germline CDR1 LNHDA, CDR2 SQIVND (reference sequence). This CDR3 has 15 residues. CDR3 amino acids: CASNKQVRDNQPQHF. The CDR3 DNA reads as TGTGCCAGTAATAAACAGGTGCGGGACAATCAGCCCCAGCATTTT.

The gene calls are TRBV30 and TRBJ1-2; possible D gene TRBD1, 5 bases. Germline CDR1 reads GTSNPN; CDR2 reads SVGIG (reference sequence). V lost 0 bases, J lost 3 bases, and 17 bases lay in between. This CDR3 has 16 amino acids. The CDR3 region has the DNA TGTGCCTGGAGTGTACTGGCTCCCCTCAGGGACTATGGCTACACCTTC. Residues: CAWSVLAPLRDYGYTF.

The CDR3 sequence is CASSSAQLAGQGNNEKLFF. For the CDR3, the DNA is TGTGCCAGCAGCTCAGCACAATTAGCCGGCCAGGGTAATAATGAAAAACTGTTTTTT. The chain uses TRBV27 and TRBJ1-4; perhaps TRBD1 as D (5 bases). Per germline, CDR1 MNHEY and CDR2 SMNVEV (reference sequence). The CDR3 has 19 amino acids. V dropped 6 bases and J dropped 4 bases, with 27 bases sitting between them.

This chain connects TRBV7-2 to TRBJ1-1; the D gene is possibly TRBD1 (5 bases). V lost 0 bases to trimming and J lost 5 bases, with 10 bases between them. Germline loops: CDR1 SGHTA, CDR2 FQGNSA. The CDR3 sequence is 14 residues long. Here the CDR3 DNA reads TGTGCCAGCAGCTTAGCGCGTGGGGGAACTGAAGCTTTCTTT. Translated, it gives CASSLARGGTEAFF.

This clone occurred once. The genes are TRBV28 and TRBJ1-4, with unresolved D. The CDR3 spans 18 residues. Trimming took off 3 bases at V and 0 bases at J, with 17 bases between the two ends. Germline values: CDR1 MDHEN, CDR2 SYDVKM. The DNA for the CDR3 is TGTGCCAGCAGTTTCCCCCCGGCAGGAGCTACAACTAATGAAAAACTGTTTTTT. This codes for CASSFPPAGATTNEKLFF.

In this sample, this clone turned up a few times. The rearrangement joins TRBV5-4 to TRBJ2-3; D is uncertain. The CDR3 has 12 amino acids. Trimming removed 0 bases from V and 6 bases from J, with 5 bases in between. CDR1 is SGHNT, CDR2 YYREEE, per germline (reference sequence). The chain's CDR3 is CASSLEGDTQYF. DNA for the CDR3: TGTGCCAGCAGCTTGGAAGGCGATACGCAGTATTTT.

The gene calls are TRBV6-5 and TRBJ1-2; D is possibly TRBD1 (5 bases). The CDR3 sequence is 13 residues long. CDR1 and CDR2 (germline): MNHEY, SVGAGI. V was cut by 6 bases and J by 4 bases, with 12 bases left in between. CDR3 residues: CASRRGVGYGYTF. As DNA, the CDR3 is TGTGCCAGCAGACGAGGGGTGGGCTATGGCTACACCTTC.

The genes are TRBV7-9 and TRBJ2-1; no clear D gene. V lost 4 bases and J 2 bases, leaving 15 bases between the germline ends. The CDR3 runs to 16 residues. Germline CDR1 SEHNR, CDR2 FQNEAQ (reference sequence). The CDR3 is CASSSIHITAYNEQFF. The CDR3 nucleotides are TGTGCCAGCAGCTCGATTCACATAACAGCCTACAATGAGCAGTTCTTC.

The chain combines TRBV2 with TRBJ1-6; D gene unclear. CDR3 length equals 17 residues. Trimming took 6 bases from V and 2 from J, leaving 17 bases between them. Germline V CDR1 and CDR2: SNHLY, FYNNEI. CDR3 nucleotide sequence: TGTGCCAGCAGGACACCCCCCAGTGGGACCTATAATTCACCCCTCCACTTT. It is translated as CASRTPPSGTYNSPLHF.

V usage is TRBV15 and J usage is TRBJ2-7, with D uncertain. Germline V gives CDR1 LNHNV, CDR2 YYDKDF (reference sequence). This CDR3 is built from 13 residues. The ends were cut back, 1 base at V and 7 bases at J, with 11 bases in the middle. Written as DNA, the CDR3 is TGTGCCACCAGCAGAGGAAGCAACCCAGAGCAGTACTTC. Its translation: CATSRGSNPEQYF.

V and J are TRBV7-3 and TRBJ2-3; 14 positions agree with TRBD2. The ends lost 4 bases at V and 2 bases at J; junction bases unmatched: 2. The CDR3 spans 16 residues. Germline-derived CDR1 and CDR2 are SGHTA and FQGTGA. The CDR3 sequence: CASSSGLAGVTDTQYF. The CDR3 DNA follows: TGTGCCAGCAGCTCGGGACTAGCGGGGGTCACAGATACGCAGTATTTT.

The chain uses TRBV7-8 and TRBJ1-4; D is possibly TRBD1 (6 bases). Germline loops: CDR1 SGHVS, CDR2 FQNEAQ. This CDR3 is 14 amino acids long. Trimming left V 6 bases short and J 4 bases short, with 12 bases between. The CDR3 loop is CASSMTGVNEKLFF. The CDR3 DNA reads TGTGCCAGCAGTATGACAGGAGTTAATGAAAAACTGTTTTTT.

The chain is built from TRBV19 and TRBJ1-1; weak D call: TRBD1 (5 bases). Deletions cut 6 bases from V and 0 bases from J, with 17 bases between. This CDR3 is built from 16 residues. The germline V gene encodes CDR1 LNHDA and CDR2 SQIVND (reference sequence). Here the CDR3 reads CASRQRTGTLNTEAFF. The CDR3 DNA reads TGTGCCAGTAGGCAACGAACCGGGACGTTGAACACTGAAGCTTTCTTT. The full variable domain, its missing parts supplied by reference TRBV19 and TRBJ1-1, is DGGITQSPKYLFRKEGQNVTLSCEQNLNHDAMYWYRQDPGQGLRLIYYSQIVNDFQKGDIAEGYSVSREKKESFPLTVTSAQKNPTAFYLCASRQRTGTLNTEAFFGQGTRLTVV.

The J gene is TRBJ2-1, the V gene TRBV25-1; D remains unclear. The CDR3 covers 13 residues. The V gene lost 6 bases and the J gene lost 4 bases, with 10 bases spanning the gap. Per germline, CDR1 MGHDK and CDR2 SYGVNS. CDR3 sequence reads: CASRVQHYNEQFF. CDR3 nucleotide sequence: TGTGCCAGCAGGGTACAGCATTACAATGAGCAGTTCTTC. Full variable domain (remainder filled in from reference TRBV25-1 and TRBJ2-1): EADIYQTPRYLVIGTGKKITLECSQTMGHDKMYWYQQDPGMELHLIHYSYGVNSTEKGDLSSESTVSRIRTEHFPLTLESARPSHTSQYLCASRVQHYNEQFFGPGTRLTVL.

The chain combines TRBV9 with TRBJ2-1; 7 nucleotides align to TRBD2. CDR1 is SGDLS, CDR2 YYNGEE, per germline. The J segment lost 6 bases and the V segment lost 0 bases, leaving 9 bases of the junction unmatched. There are 16 residues in the CDR3. CDR3 in DNA: TGTGCCAGCAGCGTAGGGGGGGGGATCCCCGGCAATGAGCAGTTCTTC. The encoded protein is CASSVGGGIPGNEQFF.

The chain carries TRBV21-1 and TRBJ1-2. TRBV21-1 is listed as a pseudogene. This CDR3 region has 16 residues. The CDR3 DNA is TGTGCCAGCATCCGTGTCGTCAGACTGTCGGCCTTGGGCTACACCTTC. Its translation is CASIRVVRLSALGYTF.

The gene calls are TRBV7-2 and TRBJ1-5, with TRBD1 matching 8 bases. Germline V gene data show CDR1 as SGHTA and CDR2 as FQGNSA. J was trimmed by 6 bases and V by 5 bases; bases with no gene match: 3. The CDR3 is 13 amino acids. The DNA for the CDR3 is TGTGCCAGCAGCCTGGACAGGGTTCAGCCCCAGCATTTT. It is translated as CASSLDRVQPQHF.

The gene calls are TRBV13 and TRBJ1-5; TRBD1 matches 9 bases. CDR3 length equals 16 residues. V was pared by 4 bases and J by 5 bases, with 9 bases of the junction left unmatched. The germline V gene encodes CDR1 PRHDT and CDR2 FYEKMQ (reference sequence). The CDR3 DNA reads as TGTGCCAGCAGCTCAGCCGGGACAGGGTCCGATCAGCCCCAGCATTTT. It encodes CASSSAGTGSDQPQHF. Combining the CDR3 with reference TRBV13 and TRBJ1-5 gives the whole variable domain AAGVIQSPRHLIKEKRETATLKCYPIPRHDTVYWYQQGPGQDPQFLISFYEKMQSDKGSIPDRFSAQQFSDYHSELNMSSLELGDSALYFCASSSAGTGSDQPQHFGDGTRLSIL.

The chain uses TRBV7-2 and TRBJ2-5, with a weak D call TRBD1 (6 bases). In germline, CDR1 is SGHTA, CDR2 FQGNSA. The CDR3 totals 15 residues. Trimming stripped 0 bases from V and 6 bases from J, with 14 bases between. The CDR3 reads CASSLALRQGKTQYF. The CDR3 DNA is TGTGCCAGCAGCTTAGCCCTTCGGCAGGGGAAGACCCAGTACTTC.

The rearrangement links TRBV25-1 to TRBJ1-2; D is undetermined. V dropped 4 bases and J dropped 4 bases, with 7 bases sitting between them. The CDR3 consists of 12 residues. Looked up from germline, CDR1 is MGHDK and CDR2 is SYGVNS. Written as DNA, the CDR3 is TGTGCCAGCAGTGTGGGGATCTATGGCTACACCTTC. Translation: CASSVGIYGYTF.

This chain links TRBV11-3 with TRBJ2-1; 8 nucleotides line up with TRBD2. This CDR3 has 16 amino acids. The germline gives CDR1 SGHNT, CDR2 YENEEA. V shed 5 bases, J shed 8 bases, and the junction held 14 bases outside the gene matches. The chain's CDR3 is CASSLAEKREYYEQFF. For the CDR3, the DNA is TGTGCCAGCAGCCTAGCCGAGAAGCGGGAGTACTATGAGCAGTTCTTC.

As DNA, the CDR3 is TGTGCCAGCACGGGACAGGAACTAGCCAAAAACATTCAGTACTTC. It is translated as CASTGQELAKNIQYF. V and J are TRBV28 and TRBJ2-4, with TRBD1 matching 8 bases. The V segment lost 7 bases and the J segment 0 bases; nucleotides outside the gene matches: 5. From germline, CDR1 is MDHEN and CDR2 SYDVKM. This CDR3 contains 15 residues.

The gene calls are TRBV7-3 and TRBJ1-2; 9 nucleotides line up with TRBD1. Germline CDR1 reads SGHTA; CDR2 reads FQGTGA. There are 15 residues in the CDR3. V was pared by 0 bases and J by 4 bases, with 3 bases of the junction left unmatched. The CDR3 DNA reads TGTGCCAGCAGCTTAACCGGGACAGGGCGCTATGGCTACACCTTC. Amino acids: CASSLTGTGRYGYTF.

The rearrangement joins TRBV7-8 to TRBJ2-1, with TRBD1 as a possible D gene (6 bases). The CDR3 totals 16 residues. V was trimmed by 8 bases and J by 1 base, leaving 18 bases between them. Germline V lookup: CDR1 SGHVS, CDR2 FQNEAQ. CDR3 region: CASRLPGVLSYNEQFF. The CDR3 DNA follows: TGTGCCAGCCGATTGCCAGGGGTCTTGTCCTACAATGAGCAGTTCTTC.